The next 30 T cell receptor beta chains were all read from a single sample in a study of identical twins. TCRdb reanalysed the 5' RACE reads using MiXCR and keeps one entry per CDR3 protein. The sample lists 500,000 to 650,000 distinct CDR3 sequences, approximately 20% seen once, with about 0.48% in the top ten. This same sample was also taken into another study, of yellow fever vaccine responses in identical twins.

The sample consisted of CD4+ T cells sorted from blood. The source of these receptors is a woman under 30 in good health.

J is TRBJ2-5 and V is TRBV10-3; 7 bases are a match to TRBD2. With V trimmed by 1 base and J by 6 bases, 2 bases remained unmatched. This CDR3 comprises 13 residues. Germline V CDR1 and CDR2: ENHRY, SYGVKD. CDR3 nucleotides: TGTGCCATCAGTGAGTTGGGGGGGAAGACCCAGTACTTC. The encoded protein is CAISELGGKTQYF.

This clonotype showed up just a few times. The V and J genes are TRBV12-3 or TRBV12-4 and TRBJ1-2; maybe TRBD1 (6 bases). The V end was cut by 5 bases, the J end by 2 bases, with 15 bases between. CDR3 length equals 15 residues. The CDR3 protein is CASSPEAGGNYGYTF. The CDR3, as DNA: TGTGCCAGCAGTCCCGAAGCGGGGGGCAACTATGGCTACACCTTC.

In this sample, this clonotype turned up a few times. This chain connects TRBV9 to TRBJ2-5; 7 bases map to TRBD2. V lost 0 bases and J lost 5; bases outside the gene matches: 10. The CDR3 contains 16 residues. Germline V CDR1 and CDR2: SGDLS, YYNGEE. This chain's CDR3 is CASSVEGAGVRETQYF. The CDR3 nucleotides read TGTGCCAGCAGCGTAGAAGGTGCGGGAGTTCGGGAGACCCAGTACTTC.

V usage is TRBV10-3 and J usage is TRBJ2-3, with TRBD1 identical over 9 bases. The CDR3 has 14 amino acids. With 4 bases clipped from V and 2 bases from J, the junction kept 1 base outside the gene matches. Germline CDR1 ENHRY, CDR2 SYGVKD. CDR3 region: CAISGQGVTDTQYF. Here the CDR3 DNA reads TGTGCCATCAGTGGACAGGGGGTCACAGATACGCAGTATTTT.

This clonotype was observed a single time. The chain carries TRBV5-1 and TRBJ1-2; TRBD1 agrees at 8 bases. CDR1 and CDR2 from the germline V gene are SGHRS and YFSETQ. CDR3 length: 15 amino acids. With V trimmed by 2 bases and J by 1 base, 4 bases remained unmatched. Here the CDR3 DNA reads TGCGCCAGCAGCTTACAGGGGGACTTTAACTATGGCTACACCTTC. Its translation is CASSLQGDFNYGYTF.

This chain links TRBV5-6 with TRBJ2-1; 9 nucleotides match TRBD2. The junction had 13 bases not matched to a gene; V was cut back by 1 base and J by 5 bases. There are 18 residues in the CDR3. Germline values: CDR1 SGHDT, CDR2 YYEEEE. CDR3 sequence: CASSLRKIAGAPNNEQFF. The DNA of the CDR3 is TGTGCCAGCAGCTTGAGGAAGATAGCGGGGGCCCCAAACAATGAGCAGTTCTTC.

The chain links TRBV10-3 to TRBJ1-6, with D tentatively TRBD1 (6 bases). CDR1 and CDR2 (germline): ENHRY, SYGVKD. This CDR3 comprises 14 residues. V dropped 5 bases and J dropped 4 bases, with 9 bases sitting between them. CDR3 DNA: TGTGCCATCAGTCCCGGACAGTATAATTCACCCCTCCACTTT. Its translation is CAISPGQYNSPLHF.

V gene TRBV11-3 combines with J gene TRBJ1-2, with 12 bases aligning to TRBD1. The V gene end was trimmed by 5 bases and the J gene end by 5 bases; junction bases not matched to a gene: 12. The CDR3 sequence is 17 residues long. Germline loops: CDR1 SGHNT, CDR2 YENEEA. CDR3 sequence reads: CASSQTGTGGLTYGYTF. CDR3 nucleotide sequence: TGTGCCAGCAGCCAAACCGGGACAGGGGGCCTCACATATGGCTACACCTTC.

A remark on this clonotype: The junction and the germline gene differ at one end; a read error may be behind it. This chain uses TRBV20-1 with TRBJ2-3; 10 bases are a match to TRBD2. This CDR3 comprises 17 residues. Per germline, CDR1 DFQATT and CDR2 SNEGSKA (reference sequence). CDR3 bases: TGCAGCGCTAGAGACTCGACCGGGACTAGCGGCACAGATACGCAGTATTTT. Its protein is CSARDSTGTSGTDTQYF.

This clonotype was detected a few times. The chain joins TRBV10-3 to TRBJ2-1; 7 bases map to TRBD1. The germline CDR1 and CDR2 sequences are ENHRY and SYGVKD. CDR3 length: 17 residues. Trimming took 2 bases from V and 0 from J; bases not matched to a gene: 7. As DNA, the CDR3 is TGTGCCATCAGTGAGCCGGGACAGCAAAGCTCCTACAATGAGCAGTTCTTC. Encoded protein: CAISEPGQQSSYNEQFF.

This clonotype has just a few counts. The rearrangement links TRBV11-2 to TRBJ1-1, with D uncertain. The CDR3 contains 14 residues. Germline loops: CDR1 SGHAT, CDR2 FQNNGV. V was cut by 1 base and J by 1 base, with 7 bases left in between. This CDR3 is CASSLVRPNTEAFF. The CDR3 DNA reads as TGTGCCAGCAGCTTAGTACGTCCGAACACTGAAGCTTTCTTT.

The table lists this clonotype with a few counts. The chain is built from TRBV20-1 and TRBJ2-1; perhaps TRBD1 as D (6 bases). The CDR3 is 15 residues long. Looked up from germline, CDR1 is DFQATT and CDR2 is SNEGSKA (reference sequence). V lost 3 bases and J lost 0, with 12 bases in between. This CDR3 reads CSARALGGSYNEQFF. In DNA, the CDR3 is TGCAGTGCTAGGGCCTTAGGGGGCTCCTACAATGAGCAGTTCTTC.

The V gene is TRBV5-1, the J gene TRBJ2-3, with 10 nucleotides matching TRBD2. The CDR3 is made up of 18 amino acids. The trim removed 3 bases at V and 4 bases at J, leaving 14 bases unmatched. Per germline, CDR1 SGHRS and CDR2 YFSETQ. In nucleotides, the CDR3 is TGCGCCAGCAGCTCGTCCCTAGCGGGAGACCGGGGAGCAGATACGCAGTATTTT. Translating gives CASSSSLAGDRGADTQYF.

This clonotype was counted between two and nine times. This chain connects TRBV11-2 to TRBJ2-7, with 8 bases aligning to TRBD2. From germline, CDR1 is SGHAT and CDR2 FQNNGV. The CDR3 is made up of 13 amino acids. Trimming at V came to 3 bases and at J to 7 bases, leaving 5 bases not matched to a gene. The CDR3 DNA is TGTGCCAGCAGCTTGAGCGGGAGCGGTGAGCAGTACTTC. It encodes CASSLSGSGEQYF.

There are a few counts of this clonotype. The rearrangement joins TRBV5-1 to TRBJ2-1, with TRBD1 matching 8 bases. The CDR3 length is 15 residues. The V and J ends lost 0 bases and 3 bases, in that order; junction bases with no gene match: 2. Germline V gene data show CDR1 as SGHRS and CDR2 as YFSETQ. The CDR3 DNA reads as TGCGCCAGCAGCTTGGTGGACAGGGACTACAATGAGCAGTTCTTC. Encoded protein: CASSLVDRDYNEQFF. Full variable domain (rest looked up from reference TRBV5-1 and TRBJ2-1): KAGVTQTPRYLIKTRGQQVTLSCSPISGHRSVSWYQQTPGQGLQFLFEYFSETQRNKGNFPGRFSGRQFSNSRSEMNVSTLELGDSALYLCASSLVDRDYNEQFFGPGTRLTVL.

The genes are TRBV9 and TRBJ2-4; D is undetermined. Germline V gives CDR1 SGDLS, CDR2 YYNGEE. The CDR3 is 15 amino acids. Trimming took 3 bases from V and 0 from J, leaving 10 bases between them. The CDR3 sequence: CASSAGPQAKNIQYF. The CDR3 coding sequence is TGTGCCAGCAGCGCCGGACCCCAAGCCAAAAACATTCAGTACTTC.

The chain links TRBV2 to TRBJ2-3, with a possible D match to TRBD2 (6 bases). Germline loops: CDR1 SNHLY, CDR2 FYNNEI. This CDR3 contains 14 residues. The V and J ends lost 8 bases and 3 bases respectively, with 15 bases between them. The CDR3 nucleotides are TGTGCCAGCCAGACTAGTTCCGGTACAGATACGCAGTATTTT. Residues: CASQTSSGTDTQYF.

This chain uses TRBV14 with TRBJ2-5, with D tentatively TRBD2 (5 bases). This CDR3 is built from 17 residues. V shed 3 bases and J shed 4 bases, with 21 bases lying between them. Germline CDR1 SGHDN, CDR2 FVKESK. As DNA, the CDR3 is TGTGCCAGCAGCCAGCTCGGCGGGCGTACCGAGGGAGAGACCCAGTACTTC. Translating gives CASSQLGGRTEGETQYF.

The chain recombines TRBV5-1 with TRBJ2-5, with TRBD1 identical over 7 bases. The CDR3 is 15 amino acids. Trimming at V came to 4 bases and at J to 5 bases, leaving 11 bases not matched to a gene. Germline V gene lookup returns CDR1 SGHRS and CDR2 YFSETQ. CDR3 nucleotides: TGCGCCAGCAGCGATAACACAGGGGTGGCGGAGACCCAGTACTTC. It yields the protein CASSDNTGVAETQYF.

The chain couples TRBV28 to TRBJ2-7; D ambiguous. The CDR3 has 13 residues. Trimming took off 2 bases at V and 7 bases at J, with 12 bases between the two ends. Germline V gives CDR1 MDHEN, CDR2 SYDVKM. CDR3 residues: CASSLGVPEEQYF. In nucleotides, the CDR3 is TGTGCCAGCAGTTTAGGAGTCCCGGAGGAGCAGTACTTC.

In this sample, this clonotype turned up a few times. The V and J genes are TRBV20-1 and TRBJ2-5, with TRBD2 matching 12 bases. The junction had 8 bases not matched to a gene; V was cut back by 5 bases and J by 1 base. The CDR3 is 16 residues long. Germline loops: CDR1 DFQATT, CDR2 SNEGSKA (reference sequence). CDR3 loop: CSAYSSLAGGQETQYF. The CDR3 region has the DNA TGCAGTGCTTATTCTTCACTAGCGGGGGGCCAAGAGACCCAGTACTTC.

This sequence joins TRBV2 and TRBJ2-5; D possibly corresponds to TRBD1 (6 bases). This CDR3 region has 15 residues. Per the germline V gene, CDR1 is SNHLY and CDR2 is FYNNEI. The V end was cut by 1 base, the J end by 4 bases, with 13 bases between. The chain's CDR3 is CASSEVLGAGETQYF. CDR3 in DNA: TGTGCCAGCAGTGAAGTTTTGGGGGCGGGAGAGACCCAGTACTTC.

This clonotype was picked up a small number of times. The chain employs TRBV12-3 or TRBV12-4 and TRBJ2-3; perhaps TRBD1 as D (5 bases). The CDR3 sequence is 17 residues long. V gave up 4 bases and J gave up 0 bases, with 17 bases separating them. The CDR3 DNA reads TGTGCCAGCAGTTCAAGAGAAACGACAGTAAGCACAGATACGCAGTATTTT. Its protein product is CASSSRETTVSTDTQYF.

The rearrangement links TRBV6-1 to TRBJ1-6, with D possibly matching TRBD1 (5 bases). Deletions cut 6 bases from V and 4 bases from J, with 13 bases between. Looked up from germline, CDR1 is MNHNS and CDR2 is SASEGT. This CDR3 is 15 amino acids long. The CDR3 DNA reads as TGTGCCAGCAGCGACGGGACGGTTTATAATTCACCCCTCCACTTT. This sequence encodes CASSDGTVYNSPLHF.

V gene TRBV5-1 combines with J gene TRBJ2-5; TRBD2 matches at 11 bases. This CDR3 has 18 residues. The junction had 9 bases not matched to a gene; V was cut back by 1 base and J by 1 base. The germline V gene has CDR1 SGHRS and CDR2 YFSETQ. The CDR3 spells CASSLFTTSGIRQETQYF. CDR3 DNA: TGCGCCAGCAGCTTGTTTACGACTAGCGGGATTCGCCAAGAGACCCAGTACTTC. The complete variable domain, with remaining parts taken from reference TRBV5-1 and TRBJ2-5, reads KAGVTQTPRYLIKTRGQQVTLSCSPISGHRSVSWYQQTPGQGLQFLFEYFSETQRNKGNFPGRFSGRQFSNSRSEMNVSTLELGDSALYLCASSLFTTSGIRQETQYFGPGTRLLVL.

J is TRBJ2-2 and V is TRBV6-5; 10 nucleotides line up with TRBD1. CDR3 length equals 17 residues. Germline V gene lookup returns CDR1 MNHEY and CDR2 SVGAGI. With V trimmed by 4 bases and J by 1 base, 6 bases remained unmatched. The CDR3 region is CASSFPRDRGNTGELFF. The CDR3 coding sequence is TGTGCCAGCAGTTTCCCTCGGGACAGGGGGAACACCGGGGAGCTGTTTTTT.

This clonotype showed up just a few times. The CDR3 loop reads CSVASAANSPLHF. The CDR3 DNA is TGCAGCGTTGCGTCGGCAGCAAATTCACCCCTCCACTTT. J is TRBJ1-6 and V is TRBV29-1; no clear D. CDR3 length equals 13 residues. Germline V lookup: CDR1 SQVTM, CDR2 ANQGSEA. V lost 4 bases and J lost 7, with 11 bases in between.

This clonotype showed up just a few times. The CDR3 spells CASSPARLAGADTQYF. CDR3 nucleotides: TGTGCCAGTAGTCCAGCGCGACTAGCCGGGGCGGATACGCAGTATTTT. The genes are TRBV19 and TRBJ2-3, with 7 bases identical to TRBD2. The length of the CDR3 is 16 residues. Trimming cost V 5 bases and J 6 bases; bases outside gene matches: 14. Per the germline V gene, CDR1 is LNHDA and CDR2 is SQIVND (reference sequence).

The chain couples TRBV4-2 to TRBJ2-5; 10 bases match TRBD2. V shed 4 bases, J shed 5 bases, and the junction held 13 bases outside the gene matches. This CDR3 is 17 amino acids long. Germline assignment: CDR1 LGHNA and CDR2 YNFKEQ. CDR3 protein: CASSRAPAGGPEETQYF. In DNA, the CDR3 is TGTGCCAGCAGCCGCGCCCCAGCGGGAGGGCCCGAGGAGACCCAGTACTTC.

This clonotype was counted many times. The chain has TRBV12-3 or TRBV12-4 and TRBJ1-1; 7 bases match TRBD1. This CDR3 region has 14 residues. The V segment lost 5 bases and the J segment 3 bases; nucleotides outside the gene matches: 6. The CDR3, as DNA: TGTGCCAGCAGTCCAAGACAGGGATACACTGAAGCTTTCTTT. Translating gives CASSPRQGYTEAFF.